This TCR beta chain derives from a study of Ad26.COV2.S vaccination and SARS-CoV-2 variants. Study results and limitations: Substantial breadth was reported for post-vaccination spike-specific CD8+ and CD4+ T cells. Relative to placebo recipients, vaccine recipients exhibited elevated spike-specific TCR breadth. Total T cell responses were possibly underestimated by TCR breadth and depth analyses.

The CDR3 sequence is 16 residues long. The germline CDR1 and CDR2 sequences are KGHSH and LQKENI. Trimming removed 3 bases at V and 8 bases at J, with 22 bases between. Turning to this clone: The target antigen is unknown.

Clones were read by immunoSEQ multiplex PCR, and TCRdb kept only the in-frame ones, dropping some. The repertoire holds 180,000 or so clones, with approximately 90% as singletons. The receptor was derived from a human donor who had recovered from COVID-19. This chain connects TRBV18 to TRBJ1-2, with a tentative D call TRBD1 (6 bases). Sequences were derived from peripheral blood, sampled after recovery from COVID-19. The CDR3 DNA follows: TGTGCCAGCTCACCTGGGGAGACAGGACGGGCTCGGGGCTACACCTTC. It yields the protein CASSPGETGRARGYTF.